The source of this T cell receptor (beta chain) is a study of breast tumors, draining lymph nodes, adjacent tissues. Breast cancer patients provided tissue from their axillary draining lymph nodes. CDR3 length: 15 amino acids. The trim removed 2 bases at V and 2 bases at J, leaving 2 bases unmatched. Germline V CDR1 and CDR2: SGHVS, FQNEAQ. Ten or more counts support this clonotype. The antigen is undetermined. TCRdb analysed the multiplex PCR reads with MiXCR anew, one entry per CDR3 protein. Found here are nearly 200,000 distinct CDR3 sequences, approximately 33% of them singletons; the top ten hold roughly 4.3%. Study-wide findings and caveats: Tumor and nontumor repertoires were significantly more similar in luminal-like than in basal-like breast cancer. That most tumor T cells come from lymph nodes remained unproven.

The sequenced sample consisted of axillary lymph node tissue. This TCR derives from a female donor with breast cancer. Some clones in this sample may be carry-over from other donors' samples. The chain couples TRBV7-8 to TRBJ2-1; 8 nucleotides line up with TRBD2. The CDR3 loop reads CASSLIGGAYNEQFF. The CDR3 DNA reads TGTGCCAGCAGCTTAATCGGGGGGGCCTACAATGAGCAGTTCTTC.